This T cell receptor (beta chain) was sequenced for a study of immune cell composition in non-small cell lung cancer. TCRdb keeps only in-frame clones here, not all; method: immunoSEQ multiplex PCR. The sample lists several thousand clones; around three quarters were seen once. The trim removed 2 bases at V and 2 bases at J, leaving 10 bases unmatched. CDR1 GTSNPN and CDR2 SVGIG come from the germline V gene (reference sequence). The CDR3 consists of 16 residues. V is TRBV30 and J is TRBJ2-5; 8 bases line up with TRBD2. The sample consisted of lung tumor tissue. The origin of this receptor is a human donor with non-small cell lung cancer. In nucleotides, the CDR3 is TGTGCCTGGAGTACGATGCGGGGGGTAACTCAAGAGACCCAGTACTTC. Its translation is CAWSTMRGVTQETQYF.